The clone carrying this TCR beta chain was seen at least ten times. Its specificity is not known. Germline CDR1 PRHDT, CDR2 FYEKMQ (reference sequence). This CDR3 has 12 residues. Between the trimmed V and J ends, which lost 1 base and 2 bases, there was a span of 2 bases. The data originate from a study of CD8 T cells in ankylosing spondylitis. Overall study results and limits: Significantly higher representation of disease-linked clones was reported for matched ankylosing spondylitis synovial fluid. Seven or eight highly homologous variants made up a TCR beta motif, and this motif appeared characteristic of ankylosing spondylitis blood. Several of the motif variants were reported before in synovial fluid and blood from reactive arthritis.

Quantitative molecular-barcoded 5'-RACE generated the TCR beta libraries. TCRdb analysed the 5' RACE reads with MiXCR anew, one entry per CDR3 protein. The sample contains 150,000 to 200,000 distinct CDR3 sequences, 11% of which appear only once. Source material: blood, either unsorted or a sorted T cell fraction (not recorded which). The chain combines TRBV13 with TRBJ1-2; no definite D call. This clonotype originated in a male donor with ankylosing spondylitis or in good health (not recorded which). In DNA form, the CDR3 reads TGTGCCAGCAGCTTAGTCAACTATGGCTACACCTTC. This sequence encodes CASSLVNYGYTF.